Listed below are T cell receptor beta chains from one sample, sequenced in a study of early T cells in non-severe SARS-CoV-2 infection. Via MiXCR, TCRdb re-called the 5' RACE reads, giving one row per CDR3 protein. The profile covers tens of thousands of distinct CDR3 sequences, with 6% to 6.5% appearing a single time and 9.5% to 15% taken by the ten largest. The material sequenced was whole blood. These receptor sequences come from an adult who was a healthcare worker with PCR-confirmed SARS-CoV-2 infection or an uninfected control (not recorded which). Both conserved end residues are part of each CDR3. Fields, in order: V gene, J gene, clone size, D gene, CDR3 protein, CDR3 DNA. The D gene is left open where the match is weak. Clone size is given for some rows only: seen once, a few or many times, or a class if the clone is expanded.

V: TRBV27
J: TRBJ2-3
size: medium-sized
D: NA
CDR3: CASSLRAGATDTQYF
DNA: TGTGCCAGCAGTTTAAGGGCGGGGGCCACAGATACGCAGTATTTT

V: TRBV19
J: TRBJ2-1
size: many
D: NA
CDR3: CASSIVGATSYNEQFF
DNA: TGTGCCAGTAGTATAGTAGGTGCAACCTCATACAATGAGCAGTTCTTC

V: TRBV11-2
J: TRBJ1-1
size: many
D: NA
CDR3: CASSPRHTEAFF
DNA: TGTGCCAGCAGCCCTCGGCACACTGAAGCTTTCTTT

V: TRBV12-3/TRBV12-4
J: TRBJ2-5
size: few
D: NA
CDR3: CASSLDSGHPATETQYF
DNA: TGTGCCAGCAGTTTGGATTCGGGACACCCCGCTACGGAGACCCAGTACTTC

V: TRBV3-1
J: TRBJ2-7
size: few
D: NA
CDR3: CASSQKLVGSSSYEQYF
DNA: TGTGCCAGCAGCCAAAAATTAGTGGGGTCCAGCTCCTACGAGCAGTACTTC

V: TRBV30
J: TRBJ1-5
size: few
D: NA
CDR3: CAWSGGNRNQPQHF
DNA: TGTGCCTGGAGTGGAGGGAACAGGAATCAGCCCCAGCATTTT

V: TRBV19
J: TRBJ1-4
size: many
D: NA
CDR3: CASTDRATNEKLFF
DNA: TGTGCCAGTACAGACCGGGCAACTAATGAAAAACTGTTTTTT

V: TRBV20-1
J: TRBJ1-2
size: many
D: NA
CDR3: CSARNSPDSIYGYTF
DNA: TGCAGTGCTAGAAATTCCCCGGACAGTATCTATGGCTACACCTTC

V: TRBV5-6
J: TRBJ2-1
size: few
D: TRBD1
CDR3: CASSLGQDPSYNEQFF
DNA: TGTGCCAGCAGCTTAGGACAGGATCCATCCTACAATGAGCAGTTCTTC

V: TRBV5-1
J: TRBJ1-5
size: many
D: NA
CDR3: CASSLSGLVNQPQHF
DNA: TGCGCCAGCAGCTTGTCGGGGCTCGTCAATCAGCCCCAGCATTTT

V: TRBV18
J: TRBJ2-2
size: NA
D: TRBD2
CDR3: CASSPSLAGNTGELFF
DNA: TGTGCCAGCTCACCGTCACTAGCGGGGAACACCGGGGAGCTGTTTTTT

V: TRBV30
J: TRBJ1-1
size: NA
D: TRBD1
CDR3: CAWQGAYTEAFF
DNA: TGTGCCTGGCAGGGGGCGTACACTGAAGCTTTCTTT

V: TRBV10-2
J: TRBJ2-1
size: many
D: NA
CDR3: CASSEVPGSSYNEQFF
DNA: TGCGCCAGCAGTGAGGTTCCAGGGAGCTCCTACAATGAGCAGTTCTTC

V: TRBV5-1
J: TRBJ1-6
size: many
D: NA
CDR3: CASSGGEGPGALHF
DNA: TGCGCCAGCAGCGGCGGGGAAGGGCCGGGGGCCCTCCACTTT

V: TRBV5-1
J: TRBJ2-3
size: NA
D: NA
CDR3: CASSLDVDSPDTQYF
DNA: TGCGCCAGCAGCTTGGATGTGGACTCTCCAGATACGCAGTATTTT

V: TRBV28
J: TRBJ2-5
size: many
D: NA
CDR3: CASSGRRGGGRETQYF
DNA: TGTGCCAGCAGTGGACGCCGGGGCGGGGGCCGTGAGACCCAGTACTTC

V: TRBV28
J: TRBJ2-7
size: NA
D: NA
CDR3: CASSLRGSEQYF
DNA: TGTGCCAGCAGTTTACGGGGAAGCGAGCAGTACTTC

V: TRBV27
J: TRBJ2-7
size: few
D: NA
CDR3: CASCPTQGYHEQYF
DNA: TGTGCCAGCTGCCCTACTCAGGGTTACCACGAGCAGTACTTC

V: TRBV5-4
J: TRBJ2-7
size: many
D: TRBD2
CDR3: CASSSTSGTSGIEQYF
DNA: TGTGCCAGCAGCTCTACATCAGGGACTAGCGGAATCGAGCAGTACTTC

V: TRBV4-3
J: TRBJ2-3
size: many
D: NA
CDR3: CASSQERGGHFTDTQYF
DNA: TGCGCCAGCAGCCAAGAGAGGGGCGGACATTTCACAGATACGCAGTATTTT

V: TRBV6-1
J: TRBJ2-2
size: many
D: NA
CDR3: CASRGTNANTGELFF
DNA: TGTGCCAGCAGGGGGACAAACGCGAACACCGGGGAGCTGTTTTTT

V: TRBV5-1
J: TRBJ2-3
size: NA
D: NA
CDR3: CASSWDPGADTQYF
DNA: TGCGCCAGCAGCTGGGACCCCGGCGCAGATACGCAGTATTTT

V: TRBV3-1
J: TRBJ2-3
size: NA
D: TRBD2
CDR3: CASSEGLAGARVDTQYF
DNA: TGTGCCAGCAGCGAAGGACTAGCGGGGGCCCGAGTAGATACGCAGTATTTT

V: TRBV28
J: TRBJ2-7
size: NA
D: NA
CDR3: CASQQAYEQYF
DNA: TGTGCCAGCCAACAGGCCTACGAGCAGTACTTC

V: TRBV28
J: TRBJ2-7
size: many
D: NA
CDR3: CATQSPIGGEQYF
DNA: TGTGCCACCCAGAGCCCTATTGGTGGGGAGCAGTACTTC

V: TRBV6-6
J: TRBJ2-3
size: few
D: NA
CDR3: CASSYLDTQYF
DNA: TGTGCCAGCAGTTACCTGGATACGCAGTATTTT

V: TRBV20-1
J: TRBJ2-1
size: many
D: NA
CDR3: CSAAKTPDEQFF
DNA: TGCAGTGCCGCCAAAACCCCCGATGAGCAGTTCTTC

V: TRBV15
J: TRBJ2-7
size: many
D: NA
CDR3: CATSTRGSNEQYF
DNA: TGTGCCACCAGCACCAGGGGTAGCAACGAGCAGTACTTC

V: TRBV5-1
J: TRBJ2-1
size: many
D: TRBD2
CDR3: CASSPGTSGNFYSNEQFF
DNA: TGCGCCAGCAGCCCCGGGACTAGCGGGAATTTTTATAGCAATGAGCAGTTCTTC

V: TRBV27
J: TRBJ2-7
size: many
D: TRBD1
CDR3: CASSSLASGTGAEQYF
DNA: TGTGCCAGCAGTTCGCTTGCCTCCGGGACAGGGGCAGAGCAGTACTTC

V: TRBV11-2
J: TRBJ1-2
size: many
D: NA
CDR3: CASSLEPGPYGYTF
DNA: TGTGCCAGCAGCTTAGAACCGGGGCCCTATGGCTACACCTTC

V: TRBV20-1
J: TRBJ2-7
size: NA
D: NA
CDR3: CSAPKVAYEQYF
DNA: TGCAGTGCTCCGAAGGTAGCTTACGAGCAGTACTTC

V: TRBV6-2/TRBV6-3
J: TRBJ2-6
size: few
D: NA
CDR3: CASRGVGSGANVLTF
DNA: TGTGCCAGCAGAGGTGTCGGATCTGGGGCCAACGTCCTGACTTTC

V: TRBV2
J: TRBJ2-5
size: NA
D: TRBD2
CDR3: CASRSGLAGDQETQYF
DNA: TGTGCCAGCAGATCGGGACTAGCGGGGGACCAAGAGACCCAGTACTTC

V: TRBV20-1
J: TRBJ2-1
size: many
D: NA
CDR3: CSASNGPYNEQFF
DNA: TGCAGTGCCAGTAACGGTCCCTACAATGAGCAGTTCTTC

V: TRBV6-1
J: TRBJ2-6
size: many
D: TRBD1
CDR3: CASSEAIEGQGAGANVLTF
DNA: TGTGCCAGCAGTGAAGCCATCGAGGGACAGGGCGCTGGGGCCAACGTCCTGACTTTC

V: TRBV18
J: TRBJ2-7
size: many
D: TRBD2
CDR3: CASSPVAGEDEQYF
DNA: TGTGCCAGCTCACCGGTAGCGGGGGAGGACGAGCAGTACTTC

V: TRBV7-9
J: TRBJ2-7
size: few
D: NA
CDR3: CANAPRTAPTYEQYF
DNA: TGTGCCAACGCCCCCCGGACAGCCCCAACCTACGAGCAGTACTTC

V: TRBV13
J: TRBJ2-2
size: NA
D: NA
CDR3: CASSLGQARELFF
DNA: TGTGCCAGCAGCTTGGGCCAGGCGAGGGAGCTGTTTTTT